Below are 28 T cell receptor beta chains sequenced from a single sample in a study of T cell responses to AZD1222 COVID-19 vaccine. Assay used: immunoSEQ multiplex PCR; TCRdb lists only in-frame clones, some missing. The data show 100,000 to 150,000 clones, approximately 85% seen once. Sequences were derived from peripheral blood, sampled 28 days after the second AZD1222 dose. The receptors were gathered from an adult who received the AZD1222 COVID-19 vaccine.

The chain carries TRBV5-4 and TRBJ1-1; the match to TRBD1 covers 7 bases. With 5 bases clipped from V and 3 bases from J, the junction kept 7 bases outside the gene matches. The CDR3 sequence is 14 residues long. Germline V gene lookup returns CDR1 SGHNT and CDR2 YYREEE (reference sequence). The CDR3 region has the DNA TGTGCCAGCAGTAGGGGACAGTGGGACACTGAAGCTTTCTTT. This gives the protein CASSRGQWDTEAFF.

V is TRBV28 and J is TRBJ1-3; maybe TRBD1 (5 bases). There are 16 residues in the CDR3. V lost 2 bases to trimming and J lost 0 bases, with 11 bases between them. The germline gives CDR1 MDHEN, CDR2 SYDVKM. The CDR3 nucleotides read TGTGCCAGCAGTTTAAATCAGGGCCACTCTGGAAACACCATATATTTT. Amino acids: CASSLNQGHSGNTIYF. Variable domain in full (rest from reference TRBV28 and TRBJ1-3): DVKVTQSSRYLVKRTGEKVFLECVQDMDHENMFWYRQDPGLGLRLIYFSYDVKMKEKGDIPEGYSVSREKKERFSLILESASTNQTSMYLCASSLNQGHSGNTIYFGEGSWLTVV.

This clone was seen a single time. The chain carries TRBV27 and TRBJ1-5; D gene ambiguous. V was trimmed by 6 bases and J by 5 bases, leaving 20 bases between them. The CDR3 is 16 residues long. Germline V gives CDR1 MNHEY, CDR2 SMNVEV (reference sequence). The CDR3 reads CASSALGSRPHQPQHF. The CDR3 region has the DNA TGTGCCAGCAGCGCATTGGGTAGTCGGCCCCATCAGCCCCAGCATTTT.

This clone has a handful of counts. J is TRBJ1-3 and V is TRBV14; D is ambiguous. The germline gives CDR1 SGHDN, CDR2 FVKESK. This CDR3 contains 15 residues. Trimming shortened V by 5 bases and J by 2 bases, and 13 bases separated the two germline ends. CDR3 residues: CASSLDSGTGNTIYF. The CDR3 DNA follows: TGTGCCAGCAGCTTAGACTCCGGTACTGGAAACACCATATATTTT. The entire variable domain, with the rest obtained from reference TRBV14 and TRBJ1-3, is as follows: EAGVTQFPSHSVIEKGQTVTLRCDPISGHDNLYWYRRVMGKEIKFLLHFVKESKQDESGMPNNRFLAERTGGTYSTLKVQPAELEDSGVYFCASSLDSGTGNTIYFGEGSWLTVV.

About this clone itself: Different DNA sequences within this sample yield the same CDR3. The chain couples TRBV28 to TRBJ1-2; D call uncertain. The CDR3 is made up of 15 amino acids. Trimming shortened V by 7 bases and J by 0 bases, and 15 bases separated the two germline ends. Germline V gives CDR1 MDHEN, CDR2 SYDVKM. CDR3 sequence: CASTTPSGANYGYTF. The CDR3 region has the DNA TGTGCCAGCACCACCCCCAGCGGCGCTAACTATGGCTACACCTTC.

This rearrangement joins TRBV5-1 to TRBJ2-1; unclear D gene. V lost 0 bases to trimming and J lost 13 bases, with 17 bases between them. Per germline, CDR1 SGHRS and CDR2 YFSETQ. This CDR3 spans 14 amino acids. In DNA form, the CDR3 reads TGCGCCAGCAGCTTGGAAGATTTTCCGGGCCCTCAGTTCTTC. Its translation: CASSLEDFPGPQFF.

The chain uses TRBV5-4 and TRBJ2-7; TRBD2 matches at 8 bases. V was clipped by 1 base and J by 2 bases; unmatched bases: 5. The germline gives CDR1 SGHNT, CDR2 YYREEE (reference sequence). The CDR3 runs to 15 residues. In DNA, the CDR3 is TGTGCCAGCAGCTTGCTCGGGGGGGGGACCTACGAGCAGTACTTC. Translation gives CASSLLGGGTYEQYF.

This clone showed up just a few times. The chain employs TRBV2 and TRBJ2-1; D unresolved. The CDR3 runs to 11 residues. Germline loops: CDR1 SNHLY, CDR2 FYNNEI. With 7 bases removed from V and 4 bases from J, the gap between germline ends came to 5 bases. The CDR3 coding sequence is TGTGCCAGCACCCTATACAATGAGCAGTTCTTC. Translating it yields CASTLYNEQFF.

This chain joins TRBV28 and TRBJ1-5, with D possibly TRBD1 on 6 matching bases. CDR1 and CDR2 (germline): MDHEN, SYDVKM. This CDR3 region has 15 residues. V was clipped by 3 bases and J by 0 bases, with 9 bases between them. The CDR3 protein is CASSLAGHSNQPQHF. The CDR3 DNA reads TGTGCCAGCAGTTTGGCGGGACATAGCAATCAGCCCCAGCATTTT. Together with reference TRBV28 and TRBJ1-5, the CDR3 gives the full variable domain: DVKVTQSSRYLVKRTGEKVFLECVQDMDHENMFWYRQDPGLGLRLIYFSYDVKMKEKGDIPEGYSVSREKKERFSLILESASTNQTSMYLCASSLAGHSNQPQHFGDGTRLSIL.

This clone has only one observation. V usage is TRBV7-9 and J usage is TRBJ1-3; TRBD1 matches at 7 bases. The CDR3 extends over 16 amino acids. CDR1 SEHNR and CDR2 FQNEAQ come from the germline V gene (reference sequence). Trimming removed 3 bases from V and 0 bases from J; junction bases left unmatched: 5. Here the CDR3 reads CASSFKGGGSGNTIYF. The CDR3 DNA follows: TGTGCCAGCAGCTTCAAAGGGGGCGGCTCTGGAAACACCATATATTTT.

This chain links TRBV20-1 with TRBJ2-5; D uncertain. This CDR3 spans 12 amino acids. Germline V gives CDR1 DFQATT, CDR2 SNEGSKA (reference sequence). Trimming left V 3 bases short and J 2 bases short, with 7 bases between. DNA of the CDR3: TGCAGTGCTAGTCACGTTCAAGAGACCCAGTACTTC. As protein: CSASHVQETQYF.

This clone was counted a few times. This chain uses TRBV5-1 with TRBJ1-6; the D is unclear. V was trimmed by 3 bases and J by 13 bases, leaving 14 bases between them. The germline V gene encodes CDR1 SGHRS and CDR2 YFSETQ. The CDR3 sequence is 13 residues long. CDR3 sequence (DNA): TGCGCCAGCAGCTACCTCGCAGAGCATCCCCTCCACTTT. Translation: CASSYLAEHPLHF.

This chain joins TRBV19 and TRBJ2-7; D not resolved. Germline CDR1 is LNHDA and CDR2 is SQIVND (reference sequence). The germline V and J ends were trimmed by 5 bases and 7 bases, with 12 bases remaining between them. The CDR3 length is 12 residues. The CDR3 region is CASSESHGEQYF. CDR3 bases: TGTGCCAGTAGTGAGTCCCATGGGGAGCAGTACTTC.

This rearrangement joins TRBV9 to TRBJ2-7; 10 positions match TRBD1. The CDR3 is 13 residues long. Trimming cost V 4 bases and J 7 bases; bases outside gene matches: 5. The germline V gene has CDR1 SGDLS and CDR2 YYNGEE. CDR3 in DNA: TGTGCCAGCAGCAGACAGGGGGCGCTTGAGCAGTACTTC. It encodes CASSRQGALEQYF.

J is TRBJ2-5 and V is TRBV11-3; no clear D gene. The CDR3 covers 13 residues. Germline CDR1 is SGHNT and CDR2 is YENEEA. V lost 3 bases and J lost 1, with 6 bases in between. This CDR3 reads CASSFNPQETQYF. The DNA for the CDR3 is TGTGCCAGCAGCTTCAATCCCCAAGAGACCCAGTACTTC.

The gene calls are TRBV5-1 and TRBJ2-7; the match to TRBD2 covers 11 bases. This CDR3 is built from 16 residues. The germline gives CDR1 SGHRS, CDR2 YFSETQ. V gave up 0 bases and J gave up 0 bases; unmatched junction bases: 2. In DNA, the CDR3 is TGCGCCAGCAGCTTGGGCGGGACTAGCGGCTCCTACGAGCAGTACTTC. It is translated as CASSLGGTSGSYEQYF.

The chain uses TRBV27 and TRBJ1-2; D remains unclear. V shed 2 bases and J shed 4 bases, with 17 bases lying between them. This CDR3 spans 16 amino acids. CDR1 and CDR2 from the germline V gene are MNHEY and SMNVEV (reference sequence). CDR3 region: CASSLKGVAPLYGYTF. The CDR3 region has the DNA TGTGCCAGCAGTTTAAAAGGCGTAGCCCCCCTCTATGGCTACACCTTC.

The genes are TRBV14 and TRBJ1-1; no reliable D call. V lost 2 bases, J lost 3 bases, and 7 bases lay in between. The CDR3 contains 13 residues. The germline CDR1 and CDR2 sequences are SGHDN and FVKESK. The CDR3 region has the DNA TGTGCCAGCAGCCAACGGGCCCACACTGAAGCTTTCTTT. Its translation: CASSQRAHTEAFF. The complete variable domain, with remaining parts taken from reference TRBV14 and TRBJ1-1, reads EAGVTQFPSHSVIEKGQTVTLRCDPISGHDNLYWYRRVMGKEIKFLLHFVKESKQDESGMPNNRFLAERTGGTYSTLKVQPAELEDSGVYFCASSQRAHTEAFFGQGTRLTVV.

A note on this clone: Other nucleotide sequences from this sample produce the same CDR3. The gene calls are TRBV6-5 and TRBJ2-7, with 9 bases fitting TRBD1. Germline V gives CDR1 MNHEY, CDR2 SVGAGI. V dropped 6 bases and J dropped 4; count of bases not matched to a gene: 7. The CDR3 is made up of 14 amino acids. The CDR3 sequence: CASRTGTGLYEQYF. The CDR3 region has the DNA TGTGCCAGCAGGACAGGGACAGGGCTATACGAGCAGTACTTC.

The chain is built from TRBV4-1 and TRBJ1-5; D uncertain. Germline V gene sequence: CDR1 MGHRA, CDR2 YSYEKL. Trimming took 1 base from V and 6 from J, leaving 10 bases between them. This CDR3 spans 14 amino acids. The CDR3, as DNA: TGCGCCAGCAGCCAAGTGGGGTATGGTCAGCCCCAGCATTTT. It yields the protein CASSQVGYGQPQHF.

Here the CDR3 reads CASRSGMNEKLFF. The CDR3, as DNA: TGTGCCAGCAGGTCGGGGATGAATGAAAAACTGTTTTTT. The chain combines TRBV2 with TRBJ1-4; the D is unclear. Trimming cost V 6 bases and J 5 bases, with 10 bases left between them. CDR3 length: 13 residues. Germline V gives CDR1 SNHLY, CDR2 FYNNEI.

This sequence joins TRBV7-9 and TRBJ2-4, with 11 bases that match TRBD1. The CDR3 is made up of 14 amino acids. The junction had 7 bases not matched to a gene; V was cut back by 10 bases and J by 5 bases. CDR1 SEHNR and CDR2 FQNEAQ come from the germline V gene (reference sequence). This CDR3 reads CATKGTGGENIQYF. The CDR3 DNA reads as TGTGCCACCAAGGGGACAGGGGGTGAAAACATTCAGTACTTC.

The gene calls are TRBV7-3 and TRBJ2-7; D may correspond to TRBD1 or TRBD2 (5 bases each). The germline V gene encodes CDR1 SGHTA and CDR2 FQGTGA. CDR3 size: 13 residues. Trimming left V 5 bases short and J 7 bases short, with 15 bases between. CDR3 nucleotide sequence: TGTGCCAGCAGCCTCACAGGCGCGGGTGAGCAGTACTTC. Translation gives CASSLTGAGEQYF.

The CDR3 nucleotides read TGCGCCAGCAGCTTGGCCCCGACAGGGGTTGGTTCTGGAAACACCATATATTTT. Its translation is CASSLAPTGVGSGNTIYF. The chain has TRBV5-1 and TRBJ1-3; 8 bases fit TRBD1. V shed 0 bases and J 1 base; nucleotides not matched to a gene: 9. Per the germline V gene, CDR1 is SGHRS and CDR2 is YFSETQ. The CDR3 loop spans 18 amino acids.

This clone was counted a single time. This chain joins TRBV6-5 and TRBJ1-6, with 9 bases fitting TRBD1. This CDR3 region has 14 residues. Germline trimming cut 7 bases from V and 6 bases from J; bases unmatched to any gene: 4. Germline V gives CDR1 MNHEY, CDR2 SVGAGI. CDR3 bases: TGTGCCAGCATCGGGACAGGGTTTAATTCACCCCTCCACTTT. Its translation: CASIGTGFNSPLHF.

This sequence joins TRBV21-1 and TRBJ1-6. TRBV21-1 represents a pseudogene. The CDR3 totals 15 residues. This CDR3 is CANGECYSYNSPLHF. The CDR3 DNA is TGTGCCAACGGGGAGTGTTACTCCTATAATTCACCCCTCCACTTT.

The CDR3 here is CASSELSSGNRYEQYF. The CDR3 DNA sequence: TGTGCCAGCAGTGAATTATCCTCGGGTAATCGGTACGAGCAGTACTTC. This chain joins TRBV25-1 and TRBJ2-7; D remains ambiguous. V lost 1 base, J lost 4 bases, and 17 bases lay in between. The CDR3 covers 16 residues. The germline V gene has CDR1 MGHDK and CDR2 SYGVNS.

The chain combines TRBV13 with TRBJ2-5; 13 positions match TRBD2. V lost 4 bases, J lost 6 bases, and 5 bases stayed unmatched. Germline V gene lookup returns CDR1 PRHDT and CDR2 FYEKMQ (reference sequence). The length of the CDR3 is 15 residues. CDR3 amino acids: CASSWGTSGAQTQYF. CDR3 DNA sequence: TGTGCCAGCAGCTGGGGGACTAGCGGGGCTCAGACCCAGTACTTC.